A single sample gave rise to the 23 T cell receptor beta chains below, sequenced in a study of identical twins. TCRdb redid the calling of the 5' RACE reads with MiXCR, one entry per CDR3 protein. The sample has just over 500,000 distinct CDR3 sequences, 20% to 25% seen once. This same sample was also part of a study on T cells expressing NK-cell markers.

Sequencing was carried out using CD4+ T cells sorted from blood. These receptors came from a woman under 30 in good health.

This clonotype appeared a few times. The chain has TRBV9 and TRBJ2-7; D is unresolved. With 4 bases removed from V and 7 bases from J, the gap between germline ends came to 18 bases. Germline V gene lookup returns CDR1 SGDLS and CDR2 YYNGEE. This CDR3 is 14 amino acids long. CDR3 in amino acids: CASSTSPSENEQYF. Here the CDR3 DNA reads TGTGCCAGCAGCACGTCCCCGTCGGAGAATGAGCAGTACTTC.

This sequence joins TRBV5-4 and TRBJ2-7; a weak D match, TRBD2 (6 bases). Trimming stripped 4 bases from V and 7 bases from J, with 18 bases between. The germline gives CDR1 SGHNT, CDR2 YYREEE (reference sequence). The length of the CDR3 is 14 residues. The CDR3 reads CASSPLGGASEQYF. CDR3 sequence (DNA): TGTGCCAGCAGCCCCCTGGGAGGAGCGAGTGAGCAGTACTTC. Full variable domain (missing parts from reference TRBV5-4 and TRBJ2-7): ETGVTQSPTHLIKTRGQQVTLRCSSQSGHNTVSWYQQALGQGPQFIFQYYREEENGRGNFPPRFSGLQFPNYSSELNVNALELDDSALYLCASSPLGGASEQYFGPGTRLTVT.

J is TRBJ2-5 and V is TRBV20-1; TRBD2 matches at 7 bases. Germline V CDR1 and CDR2: DFQATT, SNEGSKA (reference sequence). V shed 5 bases and J 4 bases; nucleotides not matched to a gene: 19. The CDR3 consists of 17 residues. The DNA of the CDR3 is TGCAGTGCTTGTCCCTCCGTCGGGGAGGGCCGGGGAGAGACCCAGTACTTC. Amino acids: CSACPSVGEGRGETQYF.

V gene TRBV29-1 combines with J gene TRBJ1-2, with D possibly being TRBD1 (6 bases). The V gene's germline CDR1 is SQVTM and CDR2 ANQGSEA. With 6 bases removed from V and 1 base from J, the gap between germline ends came to 15 bases. The CDR3 runs to 14 residues. CDR3 sequence reads: CSVGGTPVNYGYTF. CDR3 DNA sequence: TGCAGCGTGGGAGGGACACCAGTTAACTATGGCTACACCTTC.

A few counts support this clonotype. The chain joins TRBV20-1 to TRBJ2-1, with D possibly being TRBD1 (5 bases). The CDR3 runs to 16 residues. Germline V gives CDR1 DFQATT, CDR2 SNEGSKA (reference sequence). V was clipped by 7 bases and J by 0 bases, with 19 bases between them. The CDR3 loop reads CSVKLRVASSYNEQFF. The DNA for the CDR3 is TGCAGTGTCAAACTCAGGGTGGCCAGCTCCTACAATGAGCAGTTCTTC.

The chain couples TRBV27 to TRBJ2-1, with D maybe TRBD1 (5 bases). Germline V gene data show CDR1 as MNHEY and CDR2 as SMNVEV (reference sequence). The germline V and J ends were trimmed by 8 bases and 0 bases, with 14 bases remaining between them. The CDR3 has 15 residues. The CDR3 nucleotides are TGTGCCAGCGCCCTGAGAGACAGCTCCTACAATGAGCAGTTCTTC. It specifies CASALRDSSYNEQFF.

The chain recombines TRBV5-6 with TRBJ1-5; D might be TRBD1 (5 bases). CDR1 is SGHDT and CDR2 is YYEEEE in the germline V gene. V was clipped by 1 base and J by 4 bases, with 12 bases between them. There are 15 residues in the CDR3. Here the CDR3 reads CASSLWRRGNQPQHF. The DNA for the CDR3 is TGTGCCAGCAGCTTGTGGAGAAGGGGTAATCAGCCCCAGCATTTT.

This clonotype was counted ten times or more. The chain uses TRBV20-1 and TRBJ2-5; tentative D call: TRBD2 (5 bases). V shed 3 bases and J shed 8 bases, with 13 bases lying between them. Germline-derived CDR1 and CDR2 are DFQATT and SNEGSKA (reference sequence). The CDR3 has 12 amino acids. CDR3 loop: CSARTQRGTQYF. Written as DNA, the CDR3 is TGCAGTGCTAGGACCCAACGGGGTACCCAGTACTTC.

This clonotype occurred a few times. The CDR3 DNA reads as TGCGCCAGCAGCCATCGTAGCGGGAGGGAGAGCACCGGGGAGCTGTTTTTT. This encodes CASSHRSGRESTGELFF. The chain combines TRBV4-3 with TRBJ2-2; 11 bases are a match to TRBD2. Germline-derived CDR1 and CDR2 are LGHNA and YSLEER. J lost 4 bases, V lost 3 bases, and 7 bases had no gene match. The CDR3 runs to 17 residues.

The chain combines TRBV27 with TRBJ2-7, with 7 nucleotides matching TRBD1. Germline assignment: CDR1 MNHEY and CDR2 SMNVEV (reference sequence). J was trimmed by 2 bases and V by 4 bases; bases with no gene match: 5. The CDR3 runs 14 residues. DNA for the CDR3: TGTGCCAGCAGTTCAGGGACAGAAGCCTACGAGCAGTACTTC. Its translation is CASSSGTEAYEQYF.

The V gene is TRBV6-2 or TRBV6-3, the J gene TRBJ2-1, with unresolved D. Trimming removed 7 bases at V and 9 bases at J, with 13 bases between. Germline-derived CDR1 and CDR2 are MNHEY and SVGEGT. This CDR3 region has 12 residues. The CDR3 nucleotides read TGTGCCAGCAATGATAGGGAAGGTGAGCAGTTCTTC. Protein: CASNDREGEQFF.

This clonotype turned up a few times. The chain is built from TRBV5-1 and TRBJ2-3; D possibly corresponds to TRBD1 (6 bases). Germline CDR1 and CDR2: SGHRS and YFSETQ. The germline V and J ends were trimmed by 5 bases and 2 bases, with 18 bases remaining between them. The CDR3 runs 16 residues. The chain's CDR3 is CASSKQGASVTDTQYF. Here the CDR3 DNA reads TGCGCCAGCAGTAAACAGGGAGCTTCCGTCACAGATACGCAGTATTTT. Variable domain in full (rest from reference TRBV5-1 and TRBJ2-3): KAGVTQTPRYLIKTRGQQVTLSCSPISGHRSVSWYQQTPGQGLQFLFEYFSETQRNKGNFPGRFSGRQFSNSRSEMNVSTLELGDSALYLCASSKQGASVTDTQYFGPGTRLTVL.

This clonotype showed up just once. The chain uses TRBV13 and TRBJ2-4; 9 bases are shared with TRBD1. CDR1 and CDR2 from the germline V gene are PRHDT and FYEKMQ (reference sequence). V lost 3 bases, J lost 8 bases, and 8 bases stayed unmatched. The length of the CDR3 is 15 residues. CDR3 in amino acids: CASSFGTGLRDIQYF. The CDR3 DNA is TGTGCCAGCAGCTTCGGGACAGGGCTAAGGGACATTCAGTACTTC.

This chain uses TRBV5-1 with TRBJ2-7, with D uncertain. The CDR3 has 14 amino acids. CDR1 is SGHRS and CDR2 is YFSETQ in the germline V gene. V was cut by 4 bases and J by 2 bases, with 13 bases left in between. The CDR3 spells CASSPDRVPYEQYF. Written as DNA, the CDR3 is TGCGCCAGCAGCCCCGACCGGGTCCCCTACGAGCAGTACTTC.

This clonotype was counted only a few times. This chain's CDR3 is CASTSQGAANTGELFF. The CDR3 DNA is TGTGCCAGCACTTCCCAGGGGGCGGCGAACACCGGGGAGCTGTTTTTT. The chain carries TRBV2 and TRBJ2-2; 8 bases fit TRBD1. The CDR3 sequence is 16 residues long. Germline-derived CDR1 and CDR2 are SNHLY and FYNNEI. V shed 7 bases and J 0 bases; nucleotides not matched to a gene: 7.

The chain has TRBV7-2 and TRBJ2-2; 7 nucleotides match TRBD1. The CDR3 spans 15 residues. J gave up 6 bases and V 0 bases, and 4 bases lay outside the gene matches. Per germline, CDR1 SGHTA and CDR2 FQGNSA. The CDR3 sequence: CASSLAATGPGELFF. In DNA, the CDR3 is TGTGCCAGCAGCTTAGCGGCGACAGGGCCCGGGGAGCTGTTTTTT.

The gene calls are TRBV2 and TRBJ2-1; 9 nucleotides agree with TRBD2. CDR3 size: 16 residues. Trimming took 1 base from V and 5 from J; bases not matched to a gene: 6. CDR1 is SNHLY and CDR2 is FYNNEI in the germline V gene. Here the CDR3 DNA reads TGTGCCAGCAGTGAAGTGGGGACTAGCAGCGACAATGAGCAGTTCTTC. It codes for CASSEVGTSSDNEQFF. Together with reference TRBV2 and TRBJ2-1, the CDR3 gives the full variable domain: EPEVTQTPSHQVTQMGQEVILRCVPISNHLYFYWYRQILGQKVEFLVSFYNNEISEKSEIFDDQFSVERPDGSNFTLKIRSTKLEDSAMYFCASSEVGTSSDNEQFFGPGTRLTVL.

This clonotype appeared many times. The chain recombines TRBV5-1 with TRBJ2-3; D not resolved. The CDR3 loop spans 12 amino acids. The germline gives CDR1 SGHRS, CDR2 YFSETQ. The V end was cut by 2 bases, the J end by 1 base, with 2 bases between. The CDR3 loop is CASSFGTDTQYF. In nucleotides, the CDR3 is TGCGCCAGCAGCTTCGGCACAGATACGCAGTATTTT.

In its sample, this clonotype was seen many times. The chain links TRBV12-3 or TRBV12-4 to TRBJ1-5; D is ambiguous. V was pared by 8 bases and J by 2 bases, with 10 bases between. The CDR3 has 13 residues. In DNA, the CDR3 is TGTGCCAGCGGCCGCGGGGGCAATCAGCCCCAGCATTTT. This encodes CASGRGGNQPQHF.

The gene calls are TRBV20-1 and TRBJ2-4, with 8 bases lining up with TRBD2. The germline CDR1 and CDR2 sequences are DFQATT and SNEGSKA (reference sequence). V was clipped by 3 bases and J by 6 bases; unmatched bases: 7. The CDR3 extends over 14 amino acids. The CDR3 nucleotides read TGCAGTGCTAGTGGGCTAGCGGGCCTAAACATTCAGTACTTC. Its protein is CSASGLAGLNIQYF.

The chain has TRBV20-1 and TRBJ1-2; TRBD1 aligns across 7 bases. In germline, CDR1 is DFQATT, CDR2 SNEGSKA (reference sequence). J gave up 7 bases and V 4 bases, and 6 bases lay outside the gene matches. This CDR3 contains 12 residues. CDR3 bases: TGCAGTGCTATTGTACAGGGGTTTGGCTACACCTTC. Protein product: CSAIVQGFGYTF.

This clonotype came up a few times. The DNA of the CDR3 is TGTGCCAGCAGCCCCACAGTCCATGAAGCTTTCTTT. Protein sequence: CASSPTVHEAFF. The chain employs TRBV7-9 and TRBJ1-1; no reliable D call. Germline values: CDR1 SEHNR, CDR2 FQNEAQ (reference sequence). V was trimmed by 5 bases and J by 7 bases, leaving 11 bases between them. This CDR3 is built from 12 residues.

The rearrangement uses TRBV3-1 and TRBJ1-2; 10 positions agree with TRBD1. Per the germline V gene, CDR1 is LGHDT and CDR2 is YNNKEL (reference sequence). The CDR3 contains 15 residues. With V trimmed by 2 bases and J by 4 bases, 4 bases remained unmatched. The DNA of the CDR3 is TGTGCCAGCAGCCAAACGGGACAGGGGACCTATGGCTACACCTTC. This gives the protein CASSQTGQGTYGYTF.